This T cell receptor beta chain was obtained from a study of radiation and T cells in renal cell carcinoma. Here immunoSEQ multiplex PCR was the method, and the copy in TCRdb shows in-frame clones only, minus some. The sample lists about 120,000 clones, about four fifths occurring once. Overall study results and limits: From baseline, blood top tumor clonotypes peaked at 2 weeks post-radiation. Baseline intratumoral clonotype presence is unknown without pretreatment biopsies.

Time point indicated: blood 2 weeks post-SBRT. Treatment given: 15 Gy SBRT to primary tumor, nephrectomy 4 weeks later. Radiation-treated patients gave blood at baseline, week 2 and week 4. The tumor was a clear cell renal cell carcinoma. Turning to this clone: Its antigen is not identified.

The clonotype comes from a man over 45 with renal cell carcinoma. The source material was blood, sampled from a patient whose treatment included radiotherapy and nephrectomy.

The CDR3 here is CASSSLSPEAFF. CDR3 in DNA: TGTGCCAGTAGTTCATTATCGCCTGAAGCTTTCTTT. This chain links TRBV19 with TRBJ1-1; no definite D call. The CDR3 spans 12 residues. V was trimmed by 5 bases and J by 6 bases, leaving 10 bases between them. Looked up from germline, CDR1 is LNHDA and CDR2 is SQIVND (reference sequence).